This TCR beta chain originates from a study of shared clonotypes between healthy human individuals. This clone was detected only once. This table comes from immunoSEQ multiplex PCR, and its TCRdb copy is limited to in-frame clones, with some not included. The sample lists over a million clones; roughly 96% were seen once. Trimming cost V 5 bases and J 1 base, with 11 bases left between them. The CDR3 sequence is 14 residues long. The germline CDR1 and CDR2 sequences are MNHEY and SVGAGI. The sample comprised naive CD4+ T cells sorted from blood. Subset in this sample: CD45RA+ positively selected. The sequence came from a man in his thirties or forties in good health. The chain couples TRBV6-5 to TRBJ2-5; D may match TRBD1 or TRBD2 (5 bases each). This CDR3 is CASSPLGTQETQYF. In DNA, the CDR3 is TGTGCCAGCAGTCCTCTGGGGACCCAAGAGACCCAGTACTTC.